One and the same sample provided the 14 T cell receptor beta chains below, sequenced in a study of shared clonotypes between healthy human individuals. Generated by immunoSEQ multiplex PCR, the TCRdb table keeps only in-frame clones and is missing some. The data hold roughly 1,500,000 clones, with 98% to 99% observed a single time. Sequencing was performed on naive CD4+ T cells sorted from blood. Subset here: CD45RA+ positively selected. Receptors were obtained from a man younger than 40 in good health.

In the case of this clone: The sample carries other DNA sequences with the same CDR3. The gene calls are TRBV6-4 and TRBJ2-7, with a weak D call TRBD1 (6 bases). V gave up 4 bases and J gave up 3 bases, with 10 bases separating them. CDR3 length: 13 amino acids. Germline CDR1 and CDR2: MRHNA and SNTAGT. CDR3 in amino acids: CASSVEGGYEQYF. CDR3 in DNA: TGTGCCAGCAGTGTGGAAGGGGGCTACGAGCAGTACTTC.

The rearrangement uses TRBV7-8 and TRBJ2-7; TRBD1 matches at 7 bases. The CDR3 loop spans 14 amino acids. In germline, CDR1 is SGHVS, CDR2 FQNEAQ. V gave up 5 bases and J gave up 5 bases; unmatched junction bases: 9. The CDR3 sequence is CASSPTGFVHEQYF. DNA for the CDR3: TGTGCCAGCAGCCCGACAGGGTTCGTCCACGAGCAGTACTTC.

This chain connects TRBV4-1 to TRBJ2-3; D is unclear. Trimming pared 1 base from V and 2 bases from J, leaving 7 bases between. The length of the CDR3 is 14 residues. Germline-derived CDR1 and CDR2 are MGHRA and YSYEKL. This CDR3 reads CASSQVPVTDTQYF. Written as DNA, the CDR3 is TGCGCCAGCAGCCAAGTACCGGTCACAGATACGCAGTATTTT.

The chain uses TRBV18 and TRBJ2-2; D remains unclear. The CDR3 has 13 residues. Germline values: CDR1 KGHSH, CDR2 LQKENI. V lost 3 bases and J lost 5, with 7 bases in between. Here the CDR3 DNA reads TGTGCCAGCTCACCTTTACAGACCGGGGAGCTGTTTTTT. It is translated as CASSPLQTGELFF.

The V gene is TRBV7-2, the J gene TRBJ1-3; D gene uncertain. This CDR3 is built from 16 residues. The V gene lost 5 bases and the J gene lost 0 bases, with 14 bases spanning the gap. Germline V CDR1 and CDR2: SGHTA, FQGNSA. DNA of the CDR3: TGTGCCAGCAGCGGACCGGGCGGAGACTCTGGAAACACCATATATTTT. Its translation: CASSGPGGDSGNTIYF.

The chain employs TRBV7-6 and TRBJ2-7; 7 nucleotides line up with TRBD1. CDR1 is SGHVS and CDR2 is FNYEAQ in the germline V gene. This CDR3 is built from 15 residues. V was clipped by 1 base and J by 2 bases; unmatched bases: 5. CDR3 in DNA: TGTGCCAGCAGCTTAGACAGGGGTTTTACCTACGAGCAGTACTTC. Translation: CASSLDRGFTYEQYF. The full variable domain, completed using reference TRBV7-6 and TRBJ2-7, is GAGVSQSPRYKVTKRGQDVALRCDPISGHVSLYWYRQALGQGPEFLTYFNYEAQQDKSGLPNDRFSAERPEGSISTLTIQRTEQRDSAMYRCASSLDRGFTYEQYFGPGTRLTVT.

The V gene is TRBV4-3, the J gene TRBJ2-7; 8 bases are shared with TRBD2. The CDR3 has 18 residues. Germline lookup yields CDR1 LGHNA and CDR2 YSLEER. Trimming took 0 bases from V and 1 from J; bases not matched to a gene: 11. CDR3 DNA sequence: TGCGCCAGCAGCCAAGATATTGCGTCGGCTAGCGGGTCCTACGAGCAGTACTTC. Translation gives CASSQDIASASGSYEQYF.

V gene TRBV11-2 combines with J gene TRBJ2-5; D call uncertain. This CDR3 comprises 14 residues. V was clipped by 5 bases and J by 1 base, with 11 bases between them. Germline CDR1 SGHAT, CDR2 FQNNGV. The CDR3 DNA is TGTGCCAGCAGCAGAATTACTCTCCAAGAGACCCAGTACTTC. Protein sequence: CASSRITLQETQYF.

The rearrangement uses TRBV6-1 and TRBJ1-4, with D tentatively TRBD1 (5 bases). Germline CDR1 MNHNS, CDR2 SASEGT. CDR3 length equals 15 residues. Trimming removed 6 bases at V and 3 bases at J, with 14 bases between. In DNA, the CDR3 is TGTGCCAGCAGGGGGGGTAACCTCGCTAATGAAAAACTGTTTTTT. It codes for CASRGGNLANEKLFF.

The rearrangement links TRBV7-2 to TRBJ2-3, with unresolved D. Trimming stripped 4 bases from V and 0 bases from J, with 11 bases between. Germline values: CDR1 SGHTA, CDR2 FQGNSA. The CDR3 consists of 15 residues. The CDR3 DNA follows: TGTGCCAGCAGCTCCAACCCCCCAAGCACAGATACGCAGTATTTT. Translation gives CASSSNPPSTDTQYF.

The chain combines TRBV5-8 with TRBJ1-2; 7 bases match TRBD1. The CDR3 length is 13 residues. The V and J ends lost 4 bases and 4 bases, in that order; junction bases with no gene match: 4. CDR1 and CDR2 (germline): SGHTS, YDEGEE. The CDR3, as DNA: TGTGCCAGCAGCCTGGACAGGATCTATGGCTACACCTTC. Amino acid sequence: CASSLDRIYGYTF.

This clone was observed once. This chain uses TRBV7-8 with TRBJ2-7, with D hard to call. Trimming stripped 2 bases from V and 3 bases from J, with 11 bases between. CDR1 SGHVS and CDR2 FQNEAQ come from the germline V gene. The CDR3 covers 14 residues. The CDR3 DNA reads TGTGCCAGCAGCTTACTTCCGGTCGACTACGAGCAGTACTTC. Amino acids: CASSLLPVDYEQYF.

The chain combines TRBV18 with TRBJ1-1; 7 bases agree with TRBD1. CDR1 KGHSH and CDR2 LQKENI come from the germline V gene. There are 16 residues in the CDR3. The V segment lost 2 bases and the J segment 7 bases; nucleotides outside the gene matches: 13. The CDR3 DNA sequence: TGTGCCAGCTCACCATCGGGGGGGACAGTGAGAGGTGAAGCTTTCTTT. This gives the protein CASSPSGGTVRGEAFF.

The V and J genes are TRBV5-1 and TRBJ2-1, with 9 bases aligning to TRBD2. Germline V gene data show CDR1 as SGHRS and CDR2 as YFSETQ. The CDR3 spans 14 residues. V was clipped by 0 bases and J by 9 bases; unmatched bases: 4. CDR3 sequence: CASSLASGNGEQFF. DNA for the CDR3: TGCGCCAGCAGCTTGGCTAGCGGGAACGGTGAGCAGTTCTTC.